The 25 T cell receptor beta chains given below trace back to one sample, sequenced in a study of T cells in Graves' hyperthyroidism and ophthalmopathy. Researchers took RNA transcripts and amplified the TCR beta CDR3 regions from them. HTBI primers were the set used in a first-round RT-PCR of the TCR CDR3. TCRdb used MiXCR to reprocess the multiplex PCR reads, holding one entry per CDR3 protein. The table includes fewer than 450,000 distinct CDR3 sequences, about an eighth detected once. The sequenced sample consisted of blood. The origin of the receptors is a man between 45 and 60 years old with Graves' ophthalmopathy.

V gene TRBV7-8 combines with J gene TRBJ2-3; the match to TRBD2 covers 8 bases. Germline values: CDR1 SGHVS, CDR2 FQNEAQ. V shed 5 bases and J 5 bases; nucleotides not matched to a gene: 9. This CDR3 spans 15 amino acids. The CDR3 DNA is TGTGCCAGCAGCCGGGGGGGACTCCCGGGAGATACGCAGTATTTT. Translation gives CASSRGGLPGDTQYF.

This clonotype was detected many times. In DNA, the CDR3 is TGTGCCAGCAGCTTAGTTGACAGGGGGTTTACTGAAGCTTTCTTT. Protein sequence: CASSLVDRGFTEAFF. The gene calls are TRBV11-2 and TRBJ1-1; 9 nucleotides match TRBD1. CDR3 length equals 15 residues. The ends lost 1 base at V and 5 bases at J; junction bases unmatched: 5. Germline V lookup: CDR1 SGHAT, CDR2 FQNNGV.

This clonotype occurred many times. V gene TRBV11-2 combines with J gene TRBJ2-1; 10 bases align to TRBD2. The CDR3 is 16 amino acids. Germline CDR1 SGHAT, CDR2 FQNNGV. The junction had 10 bases not matched to a gene; V was cut back by 4 bases and J by 7 bases. CDR3 residues: CASSSALAGVSNEQFF. The CDR3 nucleotides read TGTGCCAGCAGCTCGGCCCTAGCGGGAGTTTCTAATGAGCAGTTCTTC.

CDR3 protein: CASSLLNGYEQYF. The CDR3 nucleotides read TGTGCCAGCAGCTTGCTAAACGGCTACGAGCAGTACTTC. This chain links TRBV11-2 with TRBJ2-7; no reliable D call. V lost 3 bases, J lost 3 bases, and 9 bases lay in between. This CDR3 contains 13 residues. Germline-derived CDR1 and CDR2 are SGHAT and FQNNGV.

Ten or more counts support this clonotype. The chain couples TRBV12-3 or TRBV12-4 to TRBJ1-1, with D perhaps matching TRBD1 (6 bases). The CDR3 is made up of 13 amino acids. The V gene lost 7 bases and the J gene lost 1 base, with 10 bases spanning the gap. Here the CDR3 DNA reads TGTGCCAGCACCCCGGGGGCGAACACTGAAGCTTTCTTT. It specifies CASTPGANTEAFF.

This clonotype has just a few counts. V is TRBV19 and J is TRBJ1-1; D remains unclear. Germline V gives CDR1 LNHDA, CDR2 SQIVND (reference sequence). The length of the CDR3 is 16 residues. The V and J ends lost 4 bases and 2 bases respectively, with 17 bases between them. The CDR3 nucleotides are TGTGCCAGTAGTAAGATTCTATCACGACAAAACACTGAAGCTTTCTTT. Protein sequence: CASSKILSRQNTEAFF.

This clonotype was detected many times. CDR3 in DNA: TGTGCCAGCAGCAGAGGTGGGACATACAATGAGCAGTTCTTC. It is translated as CASSRGGTYNEQFF. J is TRBJ2-1 and V is TRBV11-2, with a tentative D call TRBD1 (6 bases). The CDR3 totals 14 residues. Looked up from germline, CDR1 is SGHAT and CDR2 is FQNNGV. Trimming cost V 5 bases and J 4 bases, with 12 bases left between them. Combining the CDR3 with reference TRBV11-2 and TRBJ2-1 gives the whole variable domain EAGVAQSPRYKIIEKRQSVAFWCNPISGHATLYWYQQILGQGPKLLIQFQNNGVVDDSQLPKDRFSAERLKGVDSTLKIQPAKLEDSAVYLCASSRGGTYNEQFFGPGTRLTVL.

This clonotype was seen many times. V is TRBV5-1 and J is TRBJ2-7; 7 positions agree with TRBD2. This CDR3 contains 16 residues. Germline-derived CDR1 and CDR2 are SGHRS and YFSETQ. The V and J ends lost 4 bases and 2 bases, in that order; junction bases with no gene match: 12. As DNA, the CDR3 is TGCGCCAGCAGCCCCACTCTGACTAGCACCGCCTACGAGCAGTACTTC. The encoded protein is CASSPTLTSTAYEQYF.

This clonotype was seen many times. The CDR3 DNA sequence: TGTGCCAGCAGCTTACGAACGACAAGGGAGACCCAGTACTTC. This sequence encodes CASSLRTTRETQYF. The chain recombines TRBV7-8 with TRBJ2-5; D not resolved. The CDR3 runs to 14 residues. V was clipped by 2 bases and J by 5 bases, with 12 bases between them. Germline-derived CDR1 and CDR2 are SGHVS and FQNEAQ.

This clonotype showed up just a few times. V gene TRBV27 combines with J gene TRBJ2-7; D possibly uses TRBD1 or TRBD2 (5 bases each). Per the germline V gene, CDR1 is MNHEY and CDR2 is SMNVEV (reference sequence). The CDR3 is 14 residues long. Trimming took 6 bases from V and 0 from J, leaving 12 bases between them. CDR3 nucleotide sequence: TGTGCCAGCAGACGGGACGGAGACTCCTACGAGCAGTACTTC. Amino acids: CASRRDGDSYEQYF.

The chain links TRBV10-2 to TRBJ2-4, with a weak D call TRBD2 (6 bases). This CDR3 comprises 15 residues. From germline, CDR1 is WSHSY and CDR2 SAAADI. Trimming shortened V by 3 bases and J by 3 bases, and 12 bases separated the two germline ends. The CDR3 coding sequence is TGCGCCAGCAGTGAACCGCGACTAGACAAAAACATTCAGTACTTC. Amino acid sequence: CASSEPRLDKNIQYF.

The chain combines TRBV11-2 with TRBJ1-5; TRBD1 agrees at 7 bases. The V gene's germline CDR1 is SGHAT and CDR2 FQNNGV. Losses at the gene ends were 4 bases for V and 7 bases for J; bases not matched to a gene: 10. The CDR3 length is 15 residues. The CDR3 sequence: CASSSGQRPGQPQHF. The CDR3, as DNA: TGTGCCAGCAGCTCGGGACAGCGCCCCGGGCAGCCCCAGCATTTT.

This clonotype was seen many times. The chain combines TRBV7-8 with TRBJ2-1, with D maybe TRBD1 (5 bases). V lost 2 bases to trimming and J lost 7 bases, with 18 bases between them. Per the germline V gene, CDR1 is SGHVS and CDR2 is FQNEAQ. The CDR3 contains 16 residues. CDR3 amino acids: CASSLFSGSKGNEQFF. In nucleotides, the CDR3 is TGTGCCAGCAGCTTATTCTCCGGGTCAAAGGGGAATGAGCAGTTCTTC.

This sequence joins TRBV20-1 and TRBJ2-1; 10 nucleotides align to TRBD2. Germline lookup yields CDR1 DFQATT and CDR2 SNEGSKA (reference sequence). V gave up 4 bases and J gave up 2 bases; unmatched junction bases: 8. The CDR3 loop spans 16 amino acids. The CDR3 sequence is CSAKLIAGGAYNEQFF. As DNA, the CDR3 is TGCAGTGCTAAACTTATAGCGGGAGGCGCCTACAATGAGCAGTTCTTC.

The sample holds a few counts of this clonotype. V and J are TRBV9 and TRBJ1-2, with no clear D. CDR3 length equals 13 residues. Trimming took 4 bases from V and 5 from J, leaving 12 bases between them. Per germline, CDR1 SGDLS and CDR2 YYNGEE. The CDR3 reads CASSPLLGYGYTF. In nucleotides, the CDR3 is TGTGCCAGCAGCCCCCTTCTTGGGTATGGCTACACCTTC.

This clonotype was counted ten times or more. The chain uses TRBV12-5 and TRBJ2-7, with 12 positions matching TRBD2. Germline V gene sequence: CDR1 LGHNT, CDR2 FRNRAP. The CDR3 is 16 residues long. J was trimmed by 5 bases and V by 2 bases; bases with no gene match: 7. The chain's CDR3 is CASGLILAGGPNEQYF. The CDR3, as DNA: TGTGCTAGTGGTTTGATTCTAGCGGGAGGGCCCAACGAGCAGTACTTC.

This clonotype was recorded at least ten times. The V gene is TRBV6-2 or TRBV6-3, the J gene TRBJ1-1; D may be TRBD1 (5 bases). V dropped 0 bases and J dropped 3 bases, with 14 bases sitting between them. Germline V gene lookup returns CDR1 MNHEY and CDR2 SVGEGT. This CDR3 comprises 16 residues. The CDR3 region has the DNA TGTGCCAGCAGTTACTCGGCGGGGTTGGGGGACACTGAAGCTTTCTTT. It translates to CASSYSAGLGDTEAFF.

V usage is TRBV29-1 and J usage is TRBJ2-7, with 8 bases fitting TRBD1. V gave up 7 bases and J gave up 3 bases; unmatched junction bases: 8. The CDR3 loop spans 13 amino acids. Germline CDR1 reads SQVTM; CDR2 reads ANQGSEA. Written as DNA, the CDR3 is TGCAGCGGATCACAGGGGGAGATCTACGAGCAGTACTTC. This gives the protein CSGSQGEIYEQYF.

This clonotype came up a few times. The chain joins TRBV9 to TRBJ2-7, with 7 bases aligning to TRBD1. The CDR3 has 15 amino acids. V was clipped by 0 bases and J by 2 bases; unmatched bases: 5. The germline V gene has CDR1 SGDLS and CDR2 YYNGEE. The CDR3 loop is CASSVGWTGAYEQYF. The CDR3 DNA is TGTGCCAGCAGCGTAGGGTGGACAGGAGCCTACGAGCAGTACTTC. Full variable domain (rest looked up from reference TRBV9 and TRBJ2-7): DSGVTQTPKHLITATGQRVTLRCSPRSGDLSVYWYQQSLDQGLQFLIQYYNGEERAKGNILERFSAQQFPDLHSELNLSSLELGDSALYFCASSVGWTGAYEQYFGPGTRLTVT.

This clonotype was seen many times. The chain employs TRBV6-1 and TRBJ2-4; a possible D gene is TRBD2 (6 bases). The CDR3 sequence is 13 residues long. The V gene lost 5 bases and the J gene lost 9 bases, with 14 bases spanning the gap. Germline V gives CDR1 MNHNS, CDR2 SASEGT. The CDR3 loop is CASSTRDLGIQYF. CDR3 nucleotides: TGTGCCAGCAGTACCCGGGACTTAGGCATTCAGTACTTC.

This clonotype was seen repeatedly, ten times or more. The V and J genes are TRBV11-2 and TRBJ1-2; D is perhaps TRBD1 (5 bases). Trimming took off 3 bases at V and 5 bases at J, with 16 bases between the two ends. The CDR3 is made up of 15 amino acids. Germline assignment: CDR1 SGHAT and CDR2 FQNNGV. CDR3 DNA sequence: TGTGCCAGCAGCTTGGCGGCAGGGCCTGAGTATGGCTACACCTTC. Translation gives CASSLAAGPEYGYTF.

This rearrangement joins TRBV14 to TRBJ2-3, with 13 bases aligning to TRBD2. The CDR3 runs 13 residues. Germline CDR1 SGHDN, CDR2 FVKESK. J gave up 14 bases and V 0 bases, and 2 bases lay outside the gene matches. The CDR3 region is CASSQDRTSGRYF. The DNA of the CDR3 is TGTGCCAGCAGCCAAGACAGGACTAGCGGGAGGTATTTT.

V usage is TRBV27 and J usage is TRBJ1-6; D gene unclear. Germline V gene sequence: CDR1 MNHEY, CDR2 SMNVEV (reference sequence). V lost 3 bases and J lost 7, with 13 bases in between. The length of the CDR3 is 15 residues. The CDR3 region has the DNA TGTGCCAGCAGTTTCAGTCACAGCGCCAATTCACCCCTCCACTTT. This codes for CASSFSHSANSPLHF.

Many counts were recorded for this clonotype. The CDR3 DNA sequence: TGTGCCAGCAGCCCCCGAGGGGGGAGAGGGTCCTACAATGAGCAGTTCTTC. Its protein is CASSPRGGRGSYNEQFF. This sequence joins TRBV7-9 and TRBJ2-1; D tentatively reads TRBD1 or TRBD2 (6 bases each). Germline values: CDR1 SEHNR, CDR2 FQNEAQ (reference sequence). Trimming stripped 5 bases from V and 1 base from J, with 18 bases between. This CDR3 has 17 residues. Full variable domain (missing parts from reference TRBV7-9 and TRBJ2-1): DTGVSQNPRHKITKRGQNVTFRCDPISEHNRLYWYRQTLGQGPEFLTYFQNEAQLEKSRLLSDRFSAERPKGSFSTLEIQRTEQGDSAMYLCASSPRGGRGSYNEQFFGPGTRLTVL.

The genes are TRBV11-2 and TRBJ2-5, with a tentative D call TRBD1 (5 bases). Trimming cost V 3 bases and J 5 bases, with 13 bases left between them. The CDR3 loop spans 14 amino acids. Germline assignment: CDR1 SGHAT and CDR2 FQNNGV. The CDR3 spells CASSFTIGAETQYF. The CDR3, as DNA: TGTGCCAGCAGCTTTACGATAGGGGCTGAGACCCAGTACTTC.